This passage covers 10 T cell receptor beta chains from one sample sequenced in a study of T cell changes during pregnancy in multiple sclerosis. TCRdb's copy holds only in-frame clones and misses some; the assay was immunoSEQ multiplex PCR. The sample holds 40,000 to 60,000 clones, about 90% seen once. The sample was CD4+ T cells from peripheral blood mononuclear cells, taken after pregnancy. The receptors stem from a female donor with multiple sclerosis, enrolled in a pregnancy study.

The chain couples TRBV2 to TRBJ1-4; 8 nucleotides agree with TRBD1. CDR1 SNHLY and CDR2 FYNNEI come from the germline V gene. The CDR3 has 14 amino acids. With V trimmed by 6 bases and J by 5 bases, 5 bases remained unmatched. CDR3 sequence: CASRGQGLNEKLFF. In nucleotides, the CDR3 is TGTGCCAGCAGAGGACAGGGTTTAAATGAAAAACTGTTTTTT.

The chain recombines TRBV28 with TRBJ2-7, with 11 bases fitting TRBD2. The CDR3 extends over 15 amino acids. Germline V lookup: CDR1 MDHEN, CDR2 SYDVKM. The trim removed 5 bases at V and 4 bases at J, leaving 7 bases unmatched. The CDR3 sequence is CASSDAGTSGYEQYF. The CDR3 nucleotides are TGTGCCAGCAGTGATGCCGGGACTAGCGGATACGAGCAGTACTTC. The full variable domain, completed using reference TRBV28 and TRBJ2-7, is DVKVTQSSRYLVKRTGEKVFLECVQDMDHENMFWYRQDPGLGLRLIYFSYDVKMKEKGDIPEGYSVSREKKERFSLILESASTNQTSMYLCASSDAGTSGYEQYFGPGTRLTVT.

The chain is built from TRBV19 and TRBJ2-7, with a weak D call TRBD2 (6 bases). The CDR3 contains 15 residues. V lost 4 bases and J lost 2, with 15 bases in between. Germline V gene sequence: CDR1 LNHDA, CDR2 SQIVND (reference sequence). The CDR3 region has the DNA TGTGCCAGTAGTAAACGAGGTGGGAGGACCTACGAGCAGTACTTC. It specifies CASSKRGGRTYEQYF. Drawing the rest from reference TRBV19 and TRBJ2-7, the complete variable domain is DGGITQSPKYLFRKEGQNVTLSCEQNLNHDAMYWYRQDPGQGLRLIYYSQIVNDFQKGDIAEGYSVSREKKESFPLTVTSAQKNPTAFYLCASSKRGGRTYEQYFGPGTRLTVT.

The gene calls are TRBV18 and TRBJ2-1; 15 nucleotides align to TRBD2. CDR3 size: 15 residues. Germline assignment: CDR1 KGHSH and CDR2 LQKENI. After removal of 5 bases from V and 8 bases from J, the junction contained 4 bases not matched to a gene. The CDR3 sequence: CASSSGLAGGDEQFF. The CDR3 DNA is TGTGCCAGCTCATCGGGACTAGCGGGAGGTGATGAGCAGTTCTTC. Supplemented by reference TRBV18 and TRBJ2-1, the full variable domain reads NAGVMQNPRHLVRRRGQEARLRCSPMKGHSHVYWYRQLPEEGLKFMVYLQKENIIDESGMPKERFSAEFPKEGPSILRIQQVVRGDSAAYFCASSSGLAGGDEQFFGPGTRLTVL.

The V call is TRBV9, the J call TRBJ2-3, with a tentative D call TRBD1 (6 bases). The germline V gene encodes CDR1 SGDLS and CDR2 YYNGEE. Between the trimmed V and J ends, which lost 0 bases and 3 bases, there was a span of 11 bases. The CDR3 runs 15 residues. The CDR3 sequence: CASSVVGAGTDTQYF. The CDR3 nucleotides are TGTGCCAGCAGCGTAGTGGGGGCTGGAACAGATACGCAGTATTTT.

The V gene is TRBV7-9, the J gene TRBJ2-3, with 10 bases aligning to TRBD2. CDR1 is SEHNR, CDR2 FQNEAQ, per germline (reference sequence). Trimming cost V 1 base and J 8 bases; bases outside gene matches: 9. CDR3 length: 16 residues. As DNA, the CDR3 is TGTGCCAGCAGCTTAGGAGTAGCGGGAGGCCCCGTTACGCAGTATTTT. It encodes CASSLGVAGGPVTQYF.

This sequence joins TRBV28 and TRBJ2-3, with D hard to call. Germline CDR1 reads MDHEN; CDR2 reads SYDVKM. The CDR3 extends over 12 amino acids. V lost 5 bases and J lost 4, with 7 bases in between. The CDR3: CASSRTPDTQYF. DNA for the CDR3: TGTGCCAGCAGTCGAACACCAGATACGCAGTATTTT.

This sequence joins TRBV18 and TRBJ2-2; TRBD2 matches at 11 bases. In germline, CDR1 is KGHSH, CDR2 LQKENI. Germline trimming cut 2 bases from V and 2 bases from J; bases unmatched to any gene: 10. The CDR3 is 19 amino acids. CDR3 region: CASSPVLTSGRSNTGELFF. For the CDR3, the DNA is TGTGCCAGCTCACCAGTTTTAACTAGCGGGAGATCCAACACCGGGGAGCTGTTTTTT. The variable domain in full, with the rest retrieved from reference TRBV18 and TRBJ2-2, is NAGVMQNPRHLVRRRGQEARLRCSPMKGHSHVYWYRQLPEEGLKFMVYLQKENIIDESGMPKERFSAEFPKEGPSILRIQQVVRGDSAAYFCASSPVLTSGRSNTGELFFGEGSRLTVL.

V and J are TRBV27 and TRBJ1-5; no reliable D call. The length of the CDR3 is 19 residues. Between the trimmed V and J ends, which lost 6 bases and 0 bases, there was a span of 24 bases. Germline V gives CDR1 MNHEY, CDR2 SMNVEV (reference sequence). The CDR3 nucleotides read TGTGCCAGCAGACTAAGGTGGTCGGACGGAGGGCATAGCAATCAGCCCCAGCATTTT. This sequence encodes CASRLRWSDGGHSNQPQHF.

The V and J genes are TRBV5-4 and TRBJ2-7; D is possibly TRBD1 (5 bases). This CDR3 has 13 residues. Trimming cost V 4 bases and J 7 bases, with 15 bases left between them. Germline CDR1 and CDR2: SGHNT and YYREEE (reference sequence). CDR3 DNA: TGTGCCAGCAGCCCGACAGATTTCGGTGAGCAGTACTTC. This encodes CASSPTDFGEQYF.